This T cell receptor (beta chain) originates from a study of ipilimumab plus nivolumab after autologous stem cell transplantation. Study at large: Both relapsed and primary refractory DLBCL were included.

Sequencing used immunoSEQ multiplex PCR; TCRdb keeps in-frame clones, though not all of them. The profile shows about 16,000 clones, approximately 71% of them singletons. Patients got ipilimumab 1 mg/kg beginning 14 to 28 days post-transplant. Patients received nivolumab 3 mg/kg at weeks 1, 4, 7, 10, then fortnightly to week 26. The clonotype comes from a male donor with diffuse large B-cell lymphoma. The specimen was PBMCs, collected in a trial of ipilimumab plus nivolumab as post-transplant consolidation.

The DNA of the CDR3 is TGTGCCAGCAGTGGACCGGGACGAGCCTACGAGCAGTACTTC. Its protein product is CASSGPGRAYEQYF. The V gene is TRBV2, the J gene TRBJ2-7; D assignment may be TRBD1 or TRBD2 (5 bases each). The CDR3 length is 14 residues. V dropped 4 bases and J dropped 2 bases, with 12 bases sitting between them. The germline gives CDR1 SNHLY, CDR2 FYNNEI. The full variable domain, rest sourced from reference TRBV2 and TRBJ2-7, is EPEVTQTPSHQVTQMGQEVILRCVPISNHLYFYWYRQILGQKVEFLVSFYNNEISEKSEIFDDQFSVERPDGSNFTLKIRSTKLEDSAMYFCASSGPGRAYEQYFGPGTRLTVT.